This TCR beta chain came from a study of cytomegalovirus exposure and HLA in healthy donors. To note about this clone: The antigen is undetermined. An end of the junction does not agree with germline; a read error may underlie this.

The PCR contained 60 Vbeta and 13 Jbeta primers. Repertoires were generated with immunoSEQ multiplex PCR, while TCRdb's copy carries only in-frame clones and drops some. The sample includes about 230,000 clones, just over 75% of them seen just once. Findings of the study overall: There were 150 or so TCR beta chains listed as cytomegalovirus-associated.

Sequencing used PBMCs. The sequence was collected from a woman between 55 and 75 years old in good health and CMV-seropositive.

The CDR3 DNA reads TGTGCCAGCAGCGTCATATGGACAGCCCCGAACACCGAGGAGCTGTTTTTT. Protein product: CASSVIWTAPNTEELFF. V usage is TRBV9 and J usage is TRBJ2-2, with D possibly matching TRBD1 (6 bases). The CDR3 is 17 residues long. Germline CDR1 SGDLS, CDR2 YYNGEE.